A selection of T cell receptor beta chains follows, all from one sample in a study of vaccination and CD4 T cells after COVID-19. The antigens for these receptors are not known. TCRdb processed the PCR reads anew with MiXCR; each CDR3 protein has one entry. This table has 20,000 to 25,000 distinct CDR3 sequences, roughly 36% appearing once. This material consisted of CD4+ T cells from blood, cultured in vitro, taken about 7 months after SARS-CoV-2 vaccination. The receptors were gathered from a human donor who had recovered from COVID-19. CDR3s include the opening cysteine and the closing phenylalanine or tryptophan. A D gene is named only where the DNA matches it firmly. Size tells how often a clone was seen (once, few, many) or the class of an expanded clone, and some rows leave it out.

j_call	v_call	clone_size	d_call	cdr3_nt	cdr3_aa
TRBJ1-5	TRBV28	.	TRBD1	TGTGCCAGCAAATGGACAGGAACATCTAATCAGCCCCAGCATTTT	CASKWTGTSNQPQHF
TRBJ2-5	TRBV12-3/TRBV12-4	.	TRBD1	TGTGCCAGCAGTCTAATTTCAACTCCGGGACAGAGGCGAGAGACCCAGTACTTC	CASSLISTPGQRRETQYF
TRBJ2-3	TRBV5-1	.	.	TGCGCCAGCAGCTTGGGGACACCACGCACAGATACGCAGTATTTT	CASSLGTPRTDTQYF
TRBJ2-1	TRBV27	.	TRBD2	TGTGCCAGCAGTCCTGGACTAGCGGGAGGACTATTTCAGTTCTTC	CASSPGLAGGLFQFF
TRBJ2-5	TRBV6-5	few	.	TGTGCCAGCAGTTCCAATAGGGAGACCCAGTACTTC	CASSSNRETQYF
TRBJ2-1	TRBV6-1	few	.	TGTGCCAGCAGGCGACTCCCGAGTGGGGATGAGCAGTTCTTC	CASRRLPSGDEQFF
TRBJ2-3	TRBV6-1	medium-sized	.	TGTGCCAGCAGGCCCCACTTGGGTCGCACAGATACGCAGTATTTT	CASRPHLGRTDTQYF
TRBJ2-3	TRBV28	few	.	TGTGCCAGCAGTGGACTGGCCAAGACAGATACGCAGTATTTT	CASSGLAKTDTQYF
TRBJ1-2	TRBV10-3	.	.	TGTGCCATCAGTGTTTCCGAGTCCTATGGCTACACCTTC	CAISVSESYGYTF
TRBJ2-3	TRBV12-3/TRBV12-4	.	TRBD2	TGTGCCAGCAGGGTCGGGACTAGCGGGATTAGCACAGATACGCAGTATTTT	CASRVGTSGISTDTQYF
TRBJ2-3	TRBV27	few	TRBD2	TGTGCCAGCAGTTCTGGACTAGCGGGAAGAACCACAGATACGCAGTATTTT	CASSSGLAGRTTDTQYF
TRBJ2-1	TRBV11-3	few	TRBD2	TGTGCCAGCAGCTTAGAGGTAGCGGGAGGTCGGTACAATGAGCAGTTCTTC	CASSLEVAGGRYNEQFF
TRBJ1-2	TRBV6-1	.	.	TGTGCCAGCAGTGAAGGGCCGGGGGGGGCGGCCCCCTATGGCTACACCTTC	CASSEGPGGAAPYGYTF
TRBJ1-1	TRBV6-1	.	.	TGTGCCAGCAGTGAGTTTCGAGTCACTGAAGCTTTCTTT	CASSEFRVTEAFF
TRBJ2-7	TRBV15	few	.	TGTGCCACCAGCAGAGCGGGCTCCGGCTCCTACGAGCAGTACTTC	CATSRAGSGSYEQYF
TRBJ1-6	TRBV20-1	.	TRBD1	TGCAGTGCGCGACAGGGTCCCGGCTGGTATAATTCACCCCTCCACTTT	CSARQGPGWYNSPLHF
TRBJ2-3	TRBV20-1	.	TRBD2	TGCAGTGCCATGACGGGACTAGCTAGCGGCACAGATACGCAGTATTTT	CSAMTGLASGTDTQYF
TRBJ2-7	TRBV4-1	.	TRBD2	TGCGCCAGCAGCCTGGGGGTGCGTAGGTCTAGCGGCACCCTCGAGCAGTACTTC	CASSLGVRRSSGTLEQYF
TRBJ1-2	TRBV28	few	.	TGTGCCAGCCGACAGGCAGCTAACTATGGCTACACCTTC	CASRQAANYGYTF
TRBJ1-2	TRBV18	.	.	TGTGCCAGCTCACTTATGAACTATGGCTACACCTTC	CASSLMNYGYTF
TRBJ2-7	TRBV7-2	medium-sized	.	TGTGCCAGCAGCTTAGGACTCGACGGCTCCTACGAGCAGTACTTC	CASSLGLDGSYEQYF
TRBJ2-1	TRBV6-1	.	.	TGTGCCAGCAGTGGATTGGGAAGGAGCGGGTCCAATGAGCAGTTCTTC	CASSGLGRSGSNEQFF
TRBJ2-7	TRBV28	.	.	TGTGCCAGCAGTTTATCTAGCACGGGTGAGAAGGGAAAAGAGCAGTACTTC	CASSLSSTGEKGKEQYF
TRBJ2-7	TRBV6-5	.	.	TGTGCCAGCAGTTACTCCTTCGGGGACCGTACCTACGAGCAGTACTTC	CASSYSFGDRTYEQYF
TRBJ1-2	TRBV7-3	few	.	TGTGCCAGCAGCTTAATGGCTGGAGCTAACTATGGCTACACCTTC	CASSLMAGANYGYTF
TRBJ2-3	TRBV20-1	few	TRBD2	TGCAGTGCAGTCCCCGGGACTAGCGGCACAGATACGCAGTATTTT	CSAVPGTSGTDTQYF
TRBJ2-1	TRBV29-1	few	.	TGCAGCGTTGATAGGACTAATACAAACAATGAGCAGTTCTTC	CSVDRTNTNNEQFF
TRBJ2-1	TRBV7-2	.	.	TGTGCCAGCAGCACCCACTCGGTTCAGGAGCAGTTCTTC	CASSTHSVQEQFF
TRBJ2-5	TRBV2	.	TRBD2	TGTGCCAGCGAAACGGGACTAGCGGGGGTGGAGACCCAGTACTTC	CASETGLAGVETQYF
TRBJ2-7	TRBV4-1	.	TRBD1	TGCGCCAGCAGAAGACAGACAGGGAGCTCCTACGAGCAGTACTTC	CASRRQTGSSYEQYF
TRBJ2-3	TRBV6-1	once	TRBD2	TGTGCCATAGGACTAGCGTTAGGTGATACGCAGTATTTT	CAIGLALGDTQYF
TRBJ1-1	TRBV11-2	.	.	TGTGCCAGCAGCTTGACGAGATACACTGAAGCTTTCTTT	CASSLTRYTEAFF
TRBJ1-3	TRBV7-9	.	.	TGTGCCAGCAGCTTAGCGGGAAACACCATATATTTT	CASSLAGNTIYF
TRBJ1-2	TRBV20-1	.	TRBD1	TGCAGTGCTAGTTACCCCCCGAAGCCAGAGACAGGGATGAATACGGACGGCTACACCTTC	CSASYPPKPETGMNTDGYTF
TRBJ2-3	TRBV6-2/TRBV6-3	.	.	TGTGCCAGCAGTTACCCGGGACCCGCCACAGATACGCAGTATTTT	CASSYPGPATDTQYF
TRBJ2-4	TRBV6-5	.	TRBD1	TGTGCCAGCAGTTACTCGAAAGGGGGCGGGAACATTCAGTACTTC	CASSYSKGGGNIQYF
TRBJ2-7	TRBV19	.	TRBD1	TGTGCCAGTAGAAGGGGACAGGGGGGCTCCTACGAGCAGTACTTC	CASRRGQGGSYEQYF
TRBJ2-2	TRBV28	few	.	TGTGCCAGCAACGTGATGGGGAGGAACACCGGGGAGCTGTTTTTT	CASNVMGRNTGELFF
TRBJ2-3	TRBV20-1	few	.	TGCAGTGCTAGAGATTCGCGGAAGACTAGCACAGATACGCAGTATTTT	CSARDSRKTSTDTQYF
TRBJ2-7	TRBV20-1	few	TRBD2	TGCAGTGCTCGGGGACTAGCGGATTACGAGCAGTACTTC	CSARGLADYEQYF
TRBJ2-1	TRBV25-1	.	TRBD2	TGTGCCAGCTACGTTCTTACAATGCCGGCGGGGGGAAGCTCCTACAATGAGCAGTTCTTC	CASYVLTMPAGGSSYNEQFF
TRBJ2-2	TRBV7-6	.	.	TGTGCCAGCAGCTTAGGGACCCACACCGGGGAGCTGTTTTTT	CASSLGTHTGELFF
TRBJ2-4	TRBV19	.	.	TGTGCCAGTAGTAGAGGGGGAACCTCCAAAAACATTCAGTACTTC	CASSRGGTSKNIQYF
TRBJ1-2	TRBV6-1	few	.	TGTGCCAGCAGTCCCCGGGACTTCTATGGCTACACCTTC	CASSPRDFYGYTF
TRBJ1-2	TRBV6-1	.	.	TGTGCCAGCAGCCCTATGGGGGTCTATGGCTACACCTTC	CASSPMGVYGYTF
TRBJ1-2	TRBV27	.	.	TGTGCCAGCAGTTCAGGGCCAGCCTATGGCTACACCTTC	CASSSGPAYGYTF
TRBJ2-7	TRBV18	.	TRBD2	TGTGCCAGCTCACCACTCATAAGGGACTACTCCTACGAGCAGTACTTC	CASSPLIRDYSYEQYF
TRBJ2-1	TRBV7-2	.	.	TGTGCCAGCAGCTTAGCTTCAGGCGGCTACAACAATGAGCAGTTCTTC	CASSLASGGYNNEQFF
TRBJ1-5	TRBV28	.	.	TGTGCCAGCAGGTTGTCATGGTCGGGGTTCCCCAACAATCAGCCCCAGCATTTT	CASRLSWSGFPNNQPQHF
TRBJ2-2	TRBV7-6	.	TRBD1	TGTGCCAGCAGCTCCTCGGACAGGACTTACACCGGGGAGCTGTTTTTT	CASSSSDRTYTGELFF
TRBJ2-7	TRBV27	few	TRBD2	TGTGCCAGCAGTTTAAGGACTAGCGGGATTTTCCCCTACGAGCAGTACTTC	CASSLRTSGIFPYEQYF
TRBJ2-1	TRBV24-1	.	TRBD2	TGTGCCACCAGTGTATCAGGTGTGAGCGGGAGTGAGCAGTTCTTC	CATSVSGVSGSEQFF